Listed below are T cell receptor beta chains from one sample, sequenced in a study of blood T cell repertoires in COVID-19. Here immunoSEQ multiplex PCR was the method, and the copy in TCRdb shows in-frame clones only, minus some. Of roughly 41,000 clones listed, less than 80% were seen once; the top ten hold about 10%. Sequencing input: peripheral blood. These receptor sequences come from a man aged 70-80 years with COVID-19, enrolled during active disease. Both conserved end residues are trimmed from each CDR3. Not all rows give a size; the values are once, few, many and, for expanded clones, a class.

v_gene	j_gene	abundance	CDR3aa
TRBV30	TRBJ2-7	.	AWMTGTGFYEQY
TRBV19	TRBJ1-6	.	ASSEGQYNSPLH
TRBV7-9	TRBJ2-1	many	ASSLGTSGHVPYNEQF
TRBV10-3	TRBJ2-1	few	ASRGARAYNEQF
TRBV4-1	TRBJ2-7	once	ASSLTDRTAYEQY
TRBV7-4	TRBJ1-5	.	ASSRQVEPQH
TRBV5-4	TRBJ2-7	.	ASSRTSGSYEQY
TRBV9	TRBJ2-7	few	ASSASPGLIYEQY
TRBV5-4	TRBJ1-3	.	ASSLGGNPGNTIY
TRBV18	TRBJ2-1	.	ASSPEGQVYNEQF
TRBV3-1/TRBV3-2	TRBJ1-5	few	ASSQGTAYSNQPQH
TRBV6-6	TRBJ1-2	.	ASSYSLGGGYT
TRBV3-1/TRBV3-2	TRBJ2-1	.	ASSQDRDYNEQF